These T cell receptor beta chains were read from a single sample in a study of breast tumors, draining lymph nodes, adjacent tissues. TCRdb itself ran the multiplex PCR reads through MiXCR, one entry per CDR3 protein. The sample has approximately 130,000 distinct CDR3 sequences; approximately 20% are singletons. Source material: axillary lymph node tissue. Source of these receptors: a female donor with breast cancer. Some clones in this sample may be carry-over from other donors' samples. Each CDR3 is given with its conserved first and last residue. D genes are given only for firm matches. The size of a clone is reported for some rows only, either as once, few or many, or as a class for expanded clones.

cdr3_aa: CASSIYQGATDTQYF
cdr3_nt: TGTGCCAGTAGTATATATCAGGGGGCCACAGATACGCAGTATTTT
cdr3_length: 15
j_call: TRBJ2-3
clone_size: many
v_call: TRBV19
d_call: TRBD1

cdr3_aa: CASRRSVGNAIYF
cdr3_nt: TGTGCCAGCAGGCGATCTGTTGGAAACGCCATATATTTT
cdr3_length: 13
j_call: TRBJ1-3
clone_size: -
v_call: TRBV28
d_call: -

cdr3_aa: CASSGQGTDTQYF
cdr3_nt: TGCGCCAGCAGTGGACAGGGAACGGATACGCAGTATTTT
cdr3_length: 13
j_call: TRBJ2-3
clone_size: many
v_call: TRBV10-1
d_call: TRBD1

cdr3_aa: CASSPKREARHTQYF
cdr3_nt: TGTGCCAGCAGCCCTAAGCGGGAGGCCAGGCATACGCAGTATTTT
cdr3_length: 15
j_call: TRBJ2-3
clone_size: few
v_call: TRBV3-1
d_call: TRBD2

cdr3_aa: CASSHLLAGQETQYF
cdr3_nt: TGCGCCAGCAGCCATCTCCTAGCGGGACAAGAGACCCAGTACTTC
cdr3_length: 15
j_call: TRBJ2-5
clone_size: many
v_call: TRBV4-3
d_call: TRBD2

cdr3_aa: CASSRTGAPNEKLFF
cdr3_nt: TGTGCCAGCAGTCGAACAGGGGCACCTAATGAAAAACTGTTTTTT
cdr3_length: 15
j_call: TRBJ1-4
clone_size: many
v_call: TRBV5-5
d_call: TRBD1

cdr3_aa: CASSWTSGYTDTQYF
cdr3_nt: TGTGCCAGTAGCTGGACTAGCGGTTACACAGATACGCAGTATTTT
cdr3_length: 15
j_call: TRBJ2-3
clone_size: -
v_call: TRBV19
d_call: TRBD2

cdr3_aa: CAISESLAENTGELFF
cdr3_nt: TGTGCCATCAGTGAGTCCCTAGCGGAGAACACCGGGGAGCTGTTTTTT
cdr3_length: 16
j_call: TRBJ2-2
clone_size: many
v_call: TRBV10-3
d_call: TRBD2

cdr3_aa: CASSPSGTGREKLFF
cdr3_nt: TGTGCCAGTAGCCCCTCCGGGACAGGGAGAGAAAAACTGTTTTTT
cdr3_length: 15
j_call: TRBJ1-4
clone_size: few
v_call: TRBV19
d_call: TRBD1

cdr3_aa: CASSQESGLGQYF
cdr3_nt: TGCGCCAGCAGCCAAGAGTCGGGTTTGGGGCAGTACTTC
cdr3_length: 13
j_call: TRBJ2-7
clone_size: many
v_call: TRBV4-1
d_call: -

cdr3_aa: CASSLAVGPSLSAGDTQYF
cdr3_nt: TGTGCCAGCAGCTTAGCGGTAGGGCCTAGCCTTTCCGCCGGGGATACGCAGTATTTT
cdr3_length: 19
j_call: TRBJ2-3
clone_size: many
v_call: TRBV7-9
d_call: -

cdr3_aa: CSNQPQHF
cdr3_nt: TGTAGCAATCAGCCCCAGCATTTT
cdr3_length: 8
j_call: TRBJ1-5
clone_size: -
v_call: TRBV7-5
d_call: -

cdr3_aa: CASRGGGQGGSYEQYF
cdr3_nt: TGTGCCAGCAGGGGGGGGGGGCAGGGTGGTTCTTACGAGCAGTACTTC
cdr3_length: 16
j_call: TRBJ2-7
clone_size: -
v_call: TRBV6-6
d_call: -

cdr3_aa: CSVEDGLQGYGYTF
cdr3_nt: TGCAGCGTTGAAGATGGATTACAGGGGTATGGCTACACCTTC
cdr3_length: 14
j_call: TRBJ1-2
clone_size: many
v_call: TRBV29-1
d_call: TRBD1

cdr3_aa: CASSLGTLYNEQFF
cdr3_nt: TGTGCCAGCAGCTTAGGGACTCTTTACAATGAGCAGTTCTTC
cdr3_length: 14
j_call: TRBJ2-1
clone_size: many
v_call: TRBV13
d_call: -

cdr3_aa: CASSLGGARPNEKLFF
cdr3_nt: TGTGCCAGCAGCTTAGGGGGGGCTCGCCCTAATGAAAAACTGTTTTTT
cdr3_length: 16
j_call: TRBJ1-4
clone_size: many
v_call: TRBV11-3
d_call: -

cdr3_aa: CATSDLKGETQYF
cdr3_nt: TGTGCCACCAGTGATTTGAAGGGCGAGACCCAGTACTTC
cdr3_length: 13
j_call: TRBJ2-5
clone_size: many
v_call: TRBV24-1
d_call: -

cdr3_aa: CASSTGELFF
cdr3_nt: TGCGCCAGCAGCACCGGGGAGCTGTTTTTT
cdr3_length: 10
j_call: TRBJ2-2
clone_size: once
v_call: TRBV5-1
d_call: -

cdr3_aa: CASSLGTSGQETQYF
cdr3_nt: TGTGCCAGCAGCTTAGGGACTAGCGGACAAGAGACCCAGTACTTC
cdr3_length: 15
j_call: TRBJ2-5
clone_size: many
v_call: TRBV7-9
d_call: TRBD2

cdr3_aa: CASSLAGGWSTDTQYF
cdr3_nt: TGCGCCAGCAGCTTGGCGGGAGGGTGGAGCACAGATACGCAGTATTTT
cdr3_length: 16
j_call: TRBJ2-3
clone_size: -
v_call: TRBV5-1
d_call: TRBD2

cdr3_aa: CASSPGRRGGETQYF
cdr3_nt: TGTGCCAGCAGCCCAGGGAGGAGGGGAGGGGAGACCCAGTACTTC
cdr3_length: 15
j_call: TRBJ2-5
clone_size: many
v_call: TRBV7-2
d_call: TRBD2

cdr3_aa: CASSRAGGFGQPQHF
cdr3_nt: TGTGCCAGCAGCCGGGCAGGGGGCTTCGGTCAGCCCCAGCATTTT
cdr3_length: 15
j_call: TRBJ1-5
clone_size: many
v_call: TRBV5-6
d_call: TRBD1

cdr3_aa: CAIQLGRTYEQYF
cdr3_nt: TGTGCCATCCAACTAGGGCGGACCTACGAGCAGTACTTC
cdr3_length: 13
j_call: TRBJ2-7
clone_size: -
v_call: TRBV28
d_call: -

cdr3_aa: CATSDYQGPYNEQFF
cdr3_nt: TGTGCCACCAGTGACTATCAGGGGCCCTACAATGAGCAGTTCTTC
cdr3_length: 15
j_call: TRBJ2-1
clone_size: many
v_call: TRBV24-1
d_call: -

cdr3_aa: CASSQDWGRDEKLFF
cdr3_nt: TGTGCCAGCAGCCAAGACTGGGGGCGTGATGAAAAACTGTTTTTT
cdr3_length: 15
j_call: TRBJ1-4
clone_size: many
v_call: TRBV4-2
d_call: -

cdr3_aa: CASSPGLASSYEQYF
cdr3_nt: TGTGCCAGCAGCCCAGGACTAGCCTCCTCCTACGAGCAGTACTTC
cdr3_length: 15
j_call: TRBJ2-7
clone_size: many
v_call: TRBV9
d_call: TRBD2

cdr3_aa: CASSISRAGPYEQYF
cdr3_nt: TGTGCCAGTAGTATATCTCGGGCAGGGCCCTACGAGCAGTACTTC
cdr3_length: 15
j_call: TRBJ2-7
clone_size: many
v_call: TRBV19
d_call: -

cdr3_aa: CASRDRTRHNSPLHF
cdr3_nt: TGTGCCAGCAGGGACCGAACACGCCATAATTCACCCCTCCACTTT
cdr3_length: 15
j_call: TRBJ1-6
clone_size: many
v_call: TRBV6-6
d_call: -

cdr3_aa: CSASRPSGRHNEQFF
cdr3_nt: TGCAGTGCTAGTAGGCCTAGCGGGAGGCACAATGAGCAGTTCTTC
cdr3_length: 15
j_call: TRBJ2-1
clone_size: many
v_call: TRBV20-1
d_call: TRBD2

cdr3_aa: CASSRLYGYTF
cdr3_nt: TGTGCCAGCAGTCGGCTCTATGGCTACACCTTC
cdr3_length: 11
j_call: TRBJ1-2
clone_size: many
v_call: TRBV28
d_call: -

cdr3_aa: CASTRSGTSWNEQFF
cdr3_nt: TGTGCCAGCACCCGATCTGGGACTAGTTGGAATGAGCAGTTCTTC
cdr3_length: 15
j_call: TRBJ2-1
clone_size: few
v_call: TRBV12-3/TRBV12-4
d_call: TRBD2

cdr3_aa: CASKREGRTDTQYF
cdr3_nt: TGTGCCAGCAAGCGGGAGGGCCGTACAGATACGCAGTATTTT
cdr3_length: 14
j_call: TRBJ2-3
clone_size: -
v_call: TRBV19
d_call: TRBD2

cdr3_aa: CASSGGQVYGYTF
cdr3_nt: TGTGCCAGCAGTGGGGGACAGGTCTATGGCTACACCTTC
cdr3_length: 13
j_call: TRBJ1-2
clone_size: -
v_call: TRBV25-1
d_call: TRBD1

cdr3_aa: CASSLERGSQETQYF
cdr3_nt: TGTGCCAGCAGCTTAGAGCGGGGTTCCCAAGAGACCCAGTACTTC
cdr3_length: 15
j_call: TRBJ2-5
clone_size: -
v_call: TRBV11-2
d_call: -

cdr3_aa: CASSQGRDEQYF
cdr3_nt: TGTGCCAGCAGCCAGGGGCGAGACGAGCAGTACTTC
cdr3_length: 12
j_call: TRBJ2-7
clone_size: many
v_call: TRBV7-9
d_call: -

cdr3_aa: CSARDRVYGNTIYF
cdr3_nt: TGCAGTGCCAGAGACAGGGTCTACGGAAACACCATATATTTT
cdr3_length: 14
j_call: TRBJ1-3
clone_size: many
v_call: TRBV20-1
d_call: TRBD1

cdr3_aa: CASSDYRGDTGELFF
cdr3_nt: TGCGCCAGCAGTGATTACAGGGGGGACACCGGGGAGCTGTTTTTT
cdr3_length: 15
j_call: TRBJ2-2
clone_size: many
v_call: TRBV10-2
d_call: TRBD1

cdr3_aa: CASSYSGGGRPYEQYF
cdr3_nt: TGTGCCAGCAGTTACTCGGGGGGGGGGCGCCCCTACGAGCAGTACTTC
cdr3_length: 16
j_call: TRBJ2-7
clone_size: many
v_call: TRBV6-5
d_call: -

cdr3_aa: CSARVTGQETQYF
cdr3_nt: TGCAGTGCTAGAGTAACAGGACAAGAGACCCAGTACTTC
cdr3_length: 13
j_call: TRBJ2-5
clone_size: many
v_call: TRBV20-1
d_call: -

cdr3_aa: CASSQDGAGVSYEQYF
cdr3_nt: TGTGCCAGCAGCCAAGATGGGGCGGGAGTGTCGTACGAGCAGTACTTC
cdr3_length: 16
j_call: TRBJ2-7
clone_size: many
v_call: TRBV4-2
d_call: TRBD2

cdr3_aa: CATNQLDTQYF
cdr3_nt: TGTGCCACCAATCAGCTGGATACGCAGTATTTT
cdr3_length: 11
j_call: TRBJ2-3
clone_size: many
v_call: TRBV10-3
d_call: -

cdr3_aa: CASSIRGGTGYNEQFF
cdr3_nt: TGTGCCAGTAGTATAAGGGGGGGAACGGGCTACAATGAGCAGTTCTTC
cdr3_length: 16
j_call: TRBJ2-1
clone_size: -
v_call: TRBV19
d_call: -

cdr3_aa: CASSLGVGGETQYF
cdr3_nt: TGTGCCAGCAGCTTAGGAGTCGGCGGAGAGACCCAGTACTTC
cdr3_length: 14
j_call: TRBJ2-5
clone_size: many
v_call: TRBV7-2
d_call: -

cdr3_aa: CASSGGLAGARPQETQYF
cdr3_nt: TGTGCCAGCAGCGGAGGGCTAGCGGGAGCCCGCCCTCAAGAGACCCAGTACTTC
cdr3_length: 18
j_call: TRBJ2-5
clone_size: many
v_call: TRBV2
d_call: TRBD2

cdr3_aa: CATSRGNEQFF
cdr3_nt: TGTGCCACCAGTAGAGGGAATGAGCAGTTCTTC
cdr3_length: 11
j_call: TRBJ2-1
clone_size: -
v_call: TRBV24-1
d_call: -

cdr3_aa: CASSSPGTLGETQYF
cdr3_nt: TGTGCCAGCAGTTCCCCAGGCACGCTCGGGGAGACCCAGTACTTC
cdr3_length: 15
j_call: TRBJ2-5
clone_size: many
v_call: TRBV12-3/TRBV12-4
d_call: -

cdr3_aa: CASRKASTAILGETQYF
cdr3_nt: TGTGCCAGCAGGAAAGCTTCGACGGCTATACTGGGGGAGACCCAGTACTTC
cdr3_length: 17
j_call: TRBJ2-5
clone_size: -
v_call: TRBV12-3/TRBV12-4
d_call: -

cdr3_aa: CASRTLDENTQYF
cdr3_nt: TGTGCCAGCAGAACCCTCGACGAGAATACGCAGTATTTT
cdr3_length: 13
j_call: TRBJ2-3
clone_size: many
v_call: TRBV6-1
d_call: -

cdr3_aa: CASSIRLRDSRGNEQFF
cdr3_nt: TGTGCCAGTAGTATCAGACTCCGGGACAGTCGAGGTAATGAGCAGTTCTTC
cdr3_length: 17
j_call: TRBJ2-1
clone_size: many
v_call: TRBV19
d_call: TRBD1

cdr3_aa: CASSGSNRGLSGANVLTF
cdr3_nt: TGTGCTAGCAGTGGTTCGAACAGGGGACTCTCTGGGGCCAACGTCCTGACTTTC
cdr3_length: 18
j_call: TRBJ2-6
clone_size: -
v_call: TRBV25-1
d_call: -

cdr3_aa: CASSPVAGGPENEQFF
cdr3_nt: TGTGCCAGCAGTCCTGTAGCGGGAGGGCCGGAGAATGAGCAGTTCTTC
cdr3_length: 16
j_call: TRBJ2-1
clone_size: -
v_call: TRBV6-5
d_call: TRBD2

cdr3_aa: CASSLPGPGYEQYF
cdr3_nt: TGTGCCAGCAGCTTGCCAGGTCCTGGGTACGAGCAGTACTTC
cdr3_length: 14
j_call: TRBJ2-7
clone_size: many
v_call: TRBV5-8
d_call: -

cdr3_aa: CASSHPGLAGANEQFF
cdr3_nt: TGTGCCAGCAGTCACCCGGGACTAGCGGGAGCGAATGAGCAGTTCTTC
cdr3_length: 16
j_call: TRBJ2-1
clone_size: many
v_call: TRBV12-3/TRBV12-4
d_call: TRBD2

cdr3_aa: CASSQGGGEQYF
cdr3_nt: TGTGCCAGCAGCCAAGGGGGAGGCGAGCAGTACTTC
cdr3_length: 12
j_call: TRBJ2-7
clone_size: many
v_call: TRBV3-1
d_call: -